This is a list of T cell receptor beta chains from one sample in a study of blood T cell repertoires in COVID-19. Assay: immunoSEQ multiplex PCR; the TCRdb copy retains only in-frame clones and omits some. The table shows 150,000 to 200,000 clones, with roughly 87% occurring only once. Sequenced sample: PBMCs or T cells enriched from blood (not recorded which). All receptors come from a human donor with acute COVID-19. The donor label of this sample is uncertain. Each CDR3 is given with its conserved first and last residue. Each record gives: CDR3 DNA, CDR3 protein, V gene, D gene, J gene, clone size. D genes are given only for firm matches. Not every row has a clone size; where given, it reads once, few, many or a size class.

TGTGCCATCAGTGAGTCCAGGACAGGGGTGCAAGGCTACACCTTC | CAISESRTGVQGYTF | TRBV10-3 | TRBD1 | TRBJ1-2 | .
TGCGCCAGCAGCTTGAGGGCTAGCGGGGGGACCACAGATACGCAGTATTTT | CASSLRASGGTTDTQYF | TRBV5-1 | TRBD2 | TRBJ2-3 | once
TGTGCCAGTAGTTCTCGGGACATCCACGGGGAAAAACTGTTTTTT | CASSSRDIHGEKLFF | TRBV19 | . | TRBJ1-4 | .
TGTGCCAGCAGCCTCCGAGGTCAGGGATTTAGCACAGATACGCAGTATTTT | CASSLRGQGFSTDTQYF | TRBV9 | . | TRBJ2-3 | .
TGTGCCTGGACACAGGGGACATTTGATGAAAAACTGTTTTTT | CAWTQGTFDEKLFF | TRBV30 | TRBD1 | TRBJ1-4 | .
TGTGCCAGCAGCGTAGGGTACCTCGGGGAGCAGTTCTTC | CASSVGYLGEQFF | TRBV9 | . | TRBJ2-1 | .
TGTGCCAGCAGCCTTCGAAATAGACTTCGGAGCACAGATACGCAGTATTTT | CASSLRNRLRSTDTQYF | TRBV4-2 | . | TRBJ2-3 | .
TGTGCCAGCAGCCCGAGGACAGGGACTATTGAAGCTTTCTTT | CASSPRTGTIEAFF | TRBV6-5 | TRBD1 | TRBJ1-1 | .
TGTGCCAGCAGGCCGGGACAGGTTCGCGAGCAGTACTTC | CASRPGQVREQYF | TRBV27 | TRBD1 | TRBJ2-7 | once
TGCGCCAGCAGCCAAGTAGACGGGGGGCCCTACCACAATGAGCAGTTCTTC | CASSQVDGGPYHNEQFF | TRBV4-3 | . | TRBJ2-1 | .
TGTGCCAGCAGCCCGGGGGGTAATTCACCCCTCCACTTT | CASSPGGNSPLHF | TRBV5-4 | . | TRBJ1-6 | few
TGCGCCAGCAGCCAAGGACAGGGGAAGGGGGAGACCAAAAACATTCAGTACTTC | CASSQGQGKGETKNIQYF | TRBV4-1 | TRBD1 | TRBJ2-4 | .
TGTGCCAGCAGTTCCCGGACAGGGGGCGACTATGGCTACACCTTC | CASSSRTGGDYGYTF | TRBV6-6 | TRBD1 | TRBJ1-2 | few
TGTGCCAGCAGCCATAGGACACTTAACACTGAAGCTTTCTTT | CASSHRTLNTEAFF | TRBV7-9 | . | TRBJ1-1 | .
TGTGCCTGGAGTCCCCAGGGGCGAGGAAACACTGAAGCTTTCTTT | CAWSPQGRGNTEAFF | TRBV30 | . | TRBJ1-1 | .
TGCGCCAGCAGCCAACCAGGGGCCCGGTCCTACGAGCAGTACTTC | CASSQPGARSYEQYF | TRBV4-1 | . | TRBJ2-7 | .
TGTGCCAGCAGCCCCCGAGGAGGGCTGAACACTGAAGCTTTCTTT | CASSPRGGLNTEAFF | TRBV9 | . | TRBJ1-1 | once
TGTGCCAGCAGTTTATTAGCCCTCAGGGATTCGGCCTACGAGCAGTACTTC | CASSLLALRDSAYEQYF | TRBV27 | . | TRBJ2-7 | .
TGTGCCAGCAGTCCAATACCGCCGGTATGGGGCGATTATAATTCACCCCTCCACTTT | CASSPIPPVWGDYNSPLHF | TRBV27 | . | TRBJ1-6 | .
TGTGCCAGCAGCCTAAGGGGGCTGGGAGAGACCCAGTACTTC | CASSLRGLGETQYF | TRBV11-2 | TRBD1 | TRBJ2-5 | .
TGCGCCAGCAGCCCTGACAGGGGGGTCGGAAACACCATATATTTT | CASSPDRGVGNTIYF | TRBV5-1 | TRBD1 | TRBJ1-3 | .
TGCGCCAGCTTCCCCCTAAGGACAATCAAGGACACTGAAGCTTTCTTT | CASFPLRTIKDTEAFF | TRBV23-1 | . | TRBJ1-1 | .
TGTGCCAGCAGTTCAGGGGCGATGGGAAACACCATATATTTT | CASSSGAMGNTIYF | TRBV28 | . | TRBJ1-3 | .
TGTGCCAGCAGCCCCGTAGGGGGCACGGAGACCCAGTACTTC | CASSPVGGTETQYF | TRBV7-2 | TRBD1 | TRBJ2-5 | .
TGTGCCAGCAGCTTAGGCCCTCGCGGGGGCTTCCGCACAGATACGCAGTATTTT | CASSLGPRGGFRTDTQYF | TRBV7-8 | . | TRBJ2-3 | .
TGTGCCAGCAGTTACAAACAGATTTATGGCTACACCTTC | CASSYKQIYGYTF | TRBV6-2/TRBV6-3 | . | TRBJ1-2 | .
TGTGCCAGCAGCTACTTCGCGAGCTCTGGGGCCAACGTCCTGACTTTC | CASSYFASSGANVLTF | TRBV6-5 | . | TRBJ2-6 | once
TGTGCCAGCAGCCAAGGTCCCCCGACTAGCGGGGGGGCGGCGGCGAAGACCCAGTACTTC | CASSQGPPTSGGAAAKTQYF | TRBV3-1/TRBV3-2 | TRBD2 | TRBJ2-5 | few
TGTGCCAGCAGCCGCTCGGACAGCCCCAATCAGCCCCAGCATTTT | CASSRSDSPNQPQHF | TRBV4-2 | . | TRBJ1-5 | .
TGTGCCTGGAGTGTAATTAGATCAACCGGGGAGCTGTTTTTT | CAWSVIRSTGELFF | TRBV30 | . | TRBJ2-2 | .
TGTGCCAGCAGCTCAGCAGGGCCTAGCGGGGGGGCTGTTCTAGCCAAAAACATTCAGTACTTC | CASSSAGPSGGAVLAKNIQYF | TRBV7-2 | TRBD2 | TRBJ2-4 | .
TGTGCCAGCAGGAACAGGGATGAAAAACTGTTTTTT | CASRNRDEKLFF | TRBV6-5 | . | TRBJ1-4 | .
TGTGCCAGTAGTATGGGCCTTCTGACTGAAAAACTGTTTTTT | CASSMGLLTEKLFF | TRBV19 | . | TRBJ1-4 | .
TGTGCCACCAGTGATACCACAGGGGCCGCCTTGACGGAGGGCCAGTACTTC | CATSDTTGAALTEGQYF | TRBV24-1 | . | TRBJ2-5 | .
TGTGCCAGCAGTGATTCAGCAGGGGTTTGGACCCAGTACTTC | CASSDSAGVWTQYF | TRBV6-1 | . | TRBJ2-5 | few
TGTGCCTGGAGTTCCAGAATCGGCTACACCTTC | CAWSSRIGYTF | TRBV30 | . | TRBJ1-2 | .
TGTGCCAGCTCACCTCGGGGTCAAGGAACCTCTGGAAACACCATATATTTT | CASSPRGQGTSGNTIYF | TRBV18 | . | TRBJ1-3 | .
TGTGCCAGCAGACGAAAGACAGGGAGGATCACGGATACGCAGTATTTT | CASRRKTGRITDTQYF | TRBV2 | . | TRBJ2-3 | .
TGTGCCAGCAGTCGTAGCGGGGGGGCATATGAGCAGTTCTTC | CASSRSGGAYEQFF | TRBV11-3 | TRBD2 | TRBJ2-1 | .
TGTGCCAGTGGAGCAGGGTCCCAACGCAGCACAGATACGCAGTATTTT | CASGAGSQRSTDTQYF | TRBV19 | . | TRBJ2-3 | .
TGTGCCACCAGTGACCCCGGGAGCGACAGGGGACTGGAGACCCAGTACTTC | CATSDPGSDRGLETQYF | TRBV24-1 | TRBD1 | TRBJ2-5 | few
TGTGCCAGCAGTGAAGCGGGGACATCGAACTACGAGCAGTACTTC | CASSEAGTSNYEQYF | TRBV6-1 | . | TRBJ2-7 | .